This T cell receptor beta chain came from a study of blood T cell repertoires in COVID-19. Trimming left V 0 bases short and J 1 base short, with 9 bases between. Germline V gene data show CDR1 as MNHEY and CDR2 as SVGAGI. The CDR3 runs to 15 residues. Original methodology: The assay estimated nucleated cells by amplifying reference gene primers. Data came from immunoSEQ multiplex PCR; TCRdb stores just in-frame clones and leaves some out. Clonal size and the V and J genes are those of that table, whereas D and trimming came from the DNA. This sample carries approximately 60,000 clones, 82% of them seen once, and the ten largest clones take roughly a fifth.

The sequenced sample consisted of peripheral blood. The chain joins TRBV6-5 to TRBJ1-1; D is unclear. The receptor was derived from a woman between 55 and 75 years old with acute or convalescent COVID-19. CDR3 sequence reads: CASSYSQEGNTEAFF. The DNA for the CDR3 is TGTGCCAGCAGTTACTCCCAGGAGGGGAACACTGAAGCTTTCTTT.